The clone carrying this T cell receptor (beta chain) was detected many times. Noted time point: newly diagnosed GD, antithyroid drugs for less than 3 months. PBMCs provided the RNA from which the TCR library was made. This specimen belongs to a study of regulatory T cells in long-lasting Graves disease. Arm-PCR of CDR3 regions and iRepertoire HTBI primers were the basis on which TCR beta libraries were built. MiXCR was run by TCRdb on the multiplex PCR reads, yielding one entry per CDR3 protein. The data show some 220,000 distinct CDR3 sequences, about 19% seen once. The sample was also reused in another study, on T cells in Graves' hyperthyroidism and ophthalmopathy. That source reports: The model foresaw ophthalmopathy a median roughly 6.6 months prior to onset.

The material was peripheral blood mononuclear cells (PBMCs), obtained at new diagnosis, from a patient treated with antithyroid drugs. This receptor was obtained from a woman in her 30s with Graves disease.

The CDR3 coding sequence is TGTGCCGGGAGGGGGGGTGGTTGGTTTAGCGCTTTCTTT. Encoded protein: CAGRGGGWFSAFF. The rearrangement joins TRBV6-2 or TRBV6-3 to TRBJ1-1; a weak D match, TRBD1 (6 bases). The CDR3 spans 13 residues. Germline loops: CDR1 MNHEY, CDR2 SVGEGT. Trimming took off 11 bases at V and 11 bases at J, with 24 bases between the two ends.